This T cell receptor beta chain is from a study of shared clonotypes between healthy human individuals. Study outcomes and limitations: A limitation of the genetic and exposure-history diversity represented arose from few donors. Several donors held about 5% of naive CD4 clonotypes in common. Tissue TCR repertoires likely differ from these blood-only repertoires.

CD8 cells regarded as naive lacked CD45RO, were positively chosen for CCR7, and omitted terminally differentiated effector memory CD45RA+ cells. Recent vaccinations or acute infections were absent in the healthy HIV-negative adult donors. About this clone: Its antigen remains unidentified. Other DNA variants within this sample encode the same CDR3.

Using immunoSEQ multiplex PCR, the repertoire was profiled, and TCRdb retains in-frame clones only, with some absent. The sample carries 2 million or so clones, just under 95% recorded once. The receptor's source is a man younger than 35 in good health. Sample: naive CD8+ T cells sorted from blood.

The CDR3, as DNA: TGTGCCAGTAGTGTGGGACAGGCCTACGAGCAGTACTTC. Residues: CASSVGQAYEQYF. This sequence joins TRBV19 and TRBJ2-7, with 8 nucleotides matching TRBD1. This CDR3 contains 13 residues. The germline CDR1 and CDR2 sequences are LNHDA and SQIVND (reference sequence). V lost 5 bases to trimming and J lost 2 bases; unmatched junction nucleotides: 2. Supplemented by reference TRBV19 and TRBJ2-7, the full variable domain reads DGGITQSPKYLFRKEGQNVTLSCEQNLNHDAMYWYRQDPGQGLRLIYYSQIVNDFQKGDIAEGYSVSREKKESFPLTVTSAQKNPTAFYLCASSVGQAYEQYFGPGTRLTVT.